Below, 20 T cell receptor beta chains from the same sample are listed, as sequenced in a study of T cells after yellow fever vaccination. TCRdb re-analysed the 5' RACE reads in MiXCR, keeping a single row per CDR3 protein. The sample lists hundreds of thousands of distinct CDR3 sequences; 9% to 15% were seen once. The specimen was PBMCs, collected on the day of the yellow fever booster vaccination. The receptor source for this set is a man younger than 45 who received the YFV17D yellow fever vaccine.

This clonotype was detected ten times or more. This rearrangement joins TRBV18 to TRBJ1-1; possibly TRBD1 for D (5 bases). Germline CDR1 is KGHSH and CDR2 is LQKENI. Trimming removed 0 bases from V and 11 bases from J, with 16 bases in between. The CDR3 extends over 14 amino acids. CDR3 in amino acids: CASSPPDYGDGAFF. The CDR3 DNA reads as TGTGCCAGCTCACCACCGGATTACGGGGACGGTGCTTTCTTT.

This clonotype was detected only a few times. The chain couples TRBV7-8 to TRBJ2-5; 10 bases are shared with TRBD1. After removal of 6 bases from V and 6 bases from J, the junction contained 7 bases not matched to a gene. The CDR3 spans 14 residues. CDR1 is SGHVS, CDR2 FQNEAQ, per germline. CDR3 amino acids: CASSSGTGVQTQYF. The DNA for the CDR3 is TGTGCCAGCAGTAGTGGGACAGGGGTGCAGACCCAGTACTTC.

There are a few counts of this clonotype. The chain is built from TRBV5-1 and TRBJ1-1; TRBD1 is a possible D gene (5 bases). Germline V gene data show CDR1 as SGHRS and CDR2 as YFSETQ. This CDR3 spans 13 amino acids. Trimming took off 4 bases at V and 6 bases at J, with 13 bases between the two ends. CDR3: CASSGQGVAEAFF. CDR3 DNA: TGCGCCAGCAGCGGCCAGGGTGTAGCTGAAGCTTTCTTT.

The rearrangement links TRBV28 to TRBJ1-5, with 9 positions matching TRBD1. The J segment lost 6 bases and the V segment lost 6 bases, leaving 9 bases of the junction unmatched. Germline V gives CDR1 MDHEN, CDR2 SYDVKM. The CDR3 spans 15 residues. CDR3 region: CASRTGQGQIQPQHF. The CDR3 nucleotides read TGTGCCAGCAGAACCGGACAGGGGCAGATTCAGCCCCAGCATTTT. Full variable domain (remainder filled in from reference TRBV28 and TRBJ1-5): DVKVTQSSRYLVKRTGEKVFLECVQDMDHENMFWYRQDPGLGLRLIYFSYDVKMKEKGDIPEGYSVSREKKERFSLILESASTNQTSMYLCASRTGQGQIQPQHFGDGTRLSIL.

The J gene is TRBJ2-2, the V gene TRBV29-1; D remains unclear. The CDR3 runs to 15 residues. V was cut by 4 bases and J by 4 bases, with 16 bases left in between. Germline values: CDR1 SQVTM, CDR2 ANQGSEA. For the CDR3, the DNA is TGCAGCGTTGGCTCGACAACCGTTAGCACCGGGGAGCTGTTTTTT. It translates to CSVGSTTVSTGELFF.

This chain connects TRBV10-3 to TRBJ2-3; 8 bases line up with TRBD1. V lost 6 bases and J lost 5; bases outside the gene matches: 10. This CDR3 region has 15 residues. Germline loops: CDR1 ENHRY, CDR2 SYGVKD. The CDR3 DNA follows: TGTGCCATCAGCCAACAGGGGGTGGATGGAGATACGCAGTATTTT. This sequence encodes CAISQQGVDGDTQYF.

The chain uses TRBV29-1 and TRBJ2-7; D uncertain. Germline V gene sequence: CDR1 SQVTM, CDR2 ANQGSEA. The V and J ends lost 4 bases and 4 bases respectively, with 11 bases between them. The CDR3 totals 12 residues. The CDR3 DNA sequence: TGCAGCGTTGCATTCGGACCTTACGAGCAGTACTTC. This sequence encodes CSVAFGPYEQYF.

The genes are TRBV18 and TRBJ1-1; 7 bases are a match to TRBD1. Germline CDR1 is KGHSH and CDR2 is LQKENI. CDR3 size: 13 residues. V dropped 5 bases and J dropped 8; count of bases not matched to a gene: 8. DNA for the CDR3: TGTGCCAGCTCAACGGGCTGGGACAGCGAAGCTTTCTTT. It yields the protein CASSTGWDSEAFF.

This clonotype was seen a handful of times. The V gene is TRBV7-8, the J gene TRBJ2-1; no clear D gene. Between the trimmed V and J ends, which lost 2 bases and 10 bases, there was a span of 15 bases. The germline V gene encodes CDR1 SGHVS and CDR2 FQNEAQ. The CDR3 has 14 residues. The DNA for the CDR3 is TGTGCCAGCAGCTTAAATTGGGCGGCTGGGGAGCAGTTCTTC. It specifies CASSLNWAAGEQFF.

This clonotype was seen many times. This chain links TRBV12-3 or TRBV12-4 with TRBJ2-2, with D hard to call. This CDR3 has 14 amino acids. The V end lost 2 bases, the J end lost 0 bases, and 4 bases lay between the germline ends. Here the CDR3 reads CASSLSSNTGELFF. In DNA, the CDR3 is TGTGCCAGCAGTTTAAGTTCGAACACCGGGGAGCTGTTTTTT.

Ten or more counts support this clonotype. CDR3: CSAVETSGGDEQFF. The DNA of the CDR3 is TGCAGTGCCGTCGAGACTAGCGGGGGGGATGAGCAGTTCTTC. The chain uses TRBV20-1 and TRBJ2-1; 14 nucleotides line up with TRBD2. Germline trimming cut 6 bases from V and 8 bases from J; bases unmatched to any gene: 6. CDR1 DFQATT and CDR2 SNEGSKA come from the germline V gene (reference sequence). The CDR3 totals 14 residues.

In this sample, this clonotype turned up a few times. The chain combines TRBV6-5 with TRBJ1-6, with 9 positions matching TRBD1. CDR3 length: 17 residues. CDR1 and CDR2 from the germline V gene are MNHEY and SVGAGI. J was trimmed by 7 bases and V by 2 bases; bases with no gene match: 9. CDR3 in amino acids: CASSYLERTGVNSPLHF. CDR3 DNA sequence: TGTGCCAGCAGTTACCTGGAACGGACAGGGGTAAATTCACCCCTCCACTTT.

This clonotype appeared a few times. The genes are TRBV24-1 and TRBJ2-7; 9 bases match TRBD1. Germline CDR1 and CDR2: KGHDR and SFDVKD. CDR3 length equals 15 residues. The ends lost 3 bases at V and 2 bases at J; junction bases unmatched: 4. The CDR3 DNA is TGTGCCACCAGTGATAACCGACAGGGGGCCTACGAGCAGTACTTC. This encodes CATSDNRQGAYEQYF.

V usage is TRBV6-2 or TRBV6-3 and J usage is TRBJ2-7; 7 nucleotides agree with TRBD2. With 6 bases clipped from V and 4 bases from J, the junction kept 12 bases outside the gene matches. This CDR3 comprises 15 residues. Germline loops: CDR1 MNHEY, CDR2 SVGEGT. CDR3 in amino acids: CASRSLGGSLYEQYF. In DNA, the CDR3 is TGTGCCAGCAGAAGCCTGGGCGGGAGTTTGTACGAGCAGTACTTC.

V and J are TRBV10-3 and TRBJ2-1; the D is unclear. This CDR3 comprises 11 residues. Per the germline V gene, CDR1 is ENHRY and CDR2 is SYGVKD. The ends were cut back, 3 bases at V and 7 bases at J, with 4 bases in the middle. CDR3 loop: CAISEGNEQFF. The CDR3 DNA reads TGTGCCATCAGTGAAGGGAATGAGCAGTTCTTC.

This clonotype was counted only a few times. This chain links TRBV11-2 with TRBJ2-5; maybe TRBD2 (6 bases). Germline loops: CDR1 SGHAT, CDR2 FQNNGV. CDR3 length: 14 residues. V was cut by 4 bases and J by 3 bases, with 12 bases left in between. The CDR3 DNA is TGTGCCAGCAGCTCGGGGACTTTTAAAGAGACCCAGTACTTC. Translating it yields CASSSGTFKETQYF.

This clonotype appeared many times. The chain combines TRBV7-2 with TRBJ2-7; 11 bases map to TRBD2. The CDR3 has 14 amino acids. Germline lookup yields CDR1 SGHTA and CDR2 FQGNSA. V lost 6 bases to trimming and J lost 2 bases; unmatched junction nucleotides: 3. For the CDR3, the DNA is TGTGCCAGCAGTTTGACTAGCGGGACCTACGAGCAGTACTTC. It codes for CASSLTSGTYEQYF.

The table lists this clonotype with a few counts. V gene TRBV5-1 combines with J gene TRBJ2-5; D unclear. CDR1 is SGHRS, CDR2 YFSETQ, per germline. The CDR3 covers 13 residues. Trimming shortened V by 0 bases and J by 4 bases, and 7 bases separated the two germline ends. The CDR3 region has the DNA TGCGCCAGCAGCTTGGTTTGGACAGAGACCCAGTACTTC. This codes for CASSLVWTETQYF.

This clonotype was counted between two and nine times. This chain links TRBV5-5 with TRBJ2-7, with no clear D. Trimming removed 0 bases at V and 3 bases at J, with 7 bases between. The CDR3 has 13 amino acids. CDR1 and CDR2 from the germline V gene are SGHKS and YYEKEE (reference sequence). In nucleotides, the CDR3 is TGTGCCAGCAGCTTGGAAGAGATCTACGAGCAGTACTTC. Translation gives CASSLEEIYEQYF.

The chain recombines TRBV7-2 with TRBJ2-2; TRBD2 agrees at 12 bases. This CDR3 is 17 amino acids long. Germline CDR1 reads SGHTA; CDR2 reads FQGNSA. Unmatched junction bases numbered 3, after V lost 0 bases and J lost 4 bases. CDR3 DNA sequence: TGTGCCAGCAGCTTAGCGACTAGCGGGAGTATCACCGGGGAGCTGTTTTTT. As protein: CASSLATSGSITGELFF.